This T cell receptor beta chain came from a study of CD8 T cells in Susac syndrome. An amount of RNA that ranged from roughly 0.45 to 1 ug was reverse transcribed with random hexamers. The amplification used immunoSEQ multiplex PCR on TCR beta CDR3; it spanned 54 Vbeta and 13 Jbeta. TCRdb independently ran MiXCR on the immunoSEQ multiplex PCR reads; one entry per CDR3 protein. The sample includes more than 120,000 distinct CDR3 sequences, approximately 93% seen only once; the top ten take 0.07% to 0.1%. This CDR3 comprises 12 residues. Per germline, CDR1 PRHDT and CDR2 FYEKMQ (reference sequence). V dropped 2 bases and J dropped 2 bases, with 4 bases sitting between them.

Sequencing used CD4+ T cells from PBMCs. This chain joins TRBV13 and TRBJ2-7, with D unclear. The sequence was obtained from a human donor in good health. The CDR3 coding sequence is TGTGCCAGCAGCTTATACCCCTACGAGCAGTACTTC. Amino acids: CASSLYPYEQYF.